A single sample is the source of the 20 T cell receptor beta chains below, sequenced in a study of T cells after yellow fever vaccination. Using its own MiXCR run on the 5' RACE reads, TCRdb lists one record per CDR3 protein. The table shows hundreds of thousands of distinct CDR3 sequences, with about 3.5% occurring only once. This specimen consisted of PBMCs, obtained on the day of the yellow fever booster vaccination. The receptors derive from a man between 18 and 29 years old who received the YFV17D yellow fever vaccine.

This chain connects TRBV7-2 to TRBJ2-7; 7 nucleotides align to TRBD2. V lost 5 bases and J lost 4; bases outside the gene matches: 5. The CDR3 covers 13 residues. Germline CDR1 reads SGHTA; CDR2 reads FQGNSA. CDR3 protein: CASSPSGFYEQYV. The CDR3 nucleotides are TGTGCCAGCAGCCCTAGCGGATTTTACGAGCAGTACGTC.

This clonotype appeared many times. The V and J genes are TRBV29-1 and TRBJ2-5; the match to TRBD2 covers 7 bases. CDR1 and CDR2 from the germline V gene are SQVTM and ANQGSEA. Trimming removed 4 bases from V and 2 bases from J; junction bases left unmatched: 1. The CDR3 covers 12 residues. The CDR3, as DNA: TGCAGCGTTGGGGAGGGGCAAGAGACCCAGTACTTC. Its translation is CSVGEGQETQYF. Using reference TRBV29-1 and TRBJ2-5 for the parts outside the CDR3, the full variable domain is SAVISQKPSRDICQRGTSLTIQCQVDSQVTMMFWYRQQPGQSLTLIATANQGSEATYESGFVIDKFPISRPNLTFSTLTVSNMSPEDSSIYLCSVGEGQETQYFGPGTRLLVL.

This clonotype was found a few times. The gene calls are TRBV12-3 or TRBV12-4 and TRBJ2-7; D uncertain. Trimming cost V 3 bases and J 2 bases, with 11 bases left between them. The length of the CDR3 is 14 residues. The CDR3 DNA is TGTGCCAGCAGTTTTTCACCCTTTCCCTACGAGCAGTACTTC. This codes for CASSFSPFPYEQYF.

This clonotype occurred many times. This chain connects TRBV6-1 to TRBJ2-3; no firm D call. V was pared by 4 bases and J by 8 bases, with 13 bases between. The CDR3 spans 13 residues. CDR1 MNHNS and CDR2 SASEGT come from the germline V gene. The CDR3 reads CASSGWSLGTQYF. For the CDR3, the DNA is TGTGCCAGCAGTGGGTGGTCTCTCGGTACGCAGTATTTT.

This clonotype was seen a handful of times. The rearrangement uses TRBV18 and TRBJ1-6; D gene unclear. Trimming pared 2 bases from V and 0 bases from J, leaving 14 bases between. The CDR3 covers 18 residues. The V gene's germline CDR1 is KGHSH and CDR2 LQKENI. The CDR3, as DNA: TGTGCCAGCTCACCAGAAGGTCCAGAGAGCTCCTATAATTCACCCCTCCACTTT. Translation gives CASSPEGPESSYNSPLHF.

This clonotype showed up many times. The J gene is TRBJ2-3, the V gene TRBV11-1; 8 bases map to TRBD2. Germline V lookup: CDR1 SGHAT, CDR2 FQDESV (reference sequence). With 6 bases clipped from V and 4 bases from J, the junction kept 6 bases outside the gene matches. The CDR3 runs 14 residues. The CDR3 reads CASRLSGGADTQYF. The CDR3 DNA reads TGTGCCAGCAGACTCAGCGGGGGCGCAGATACGCAGTATTTT. The whole variable domain, remainder taken from reference TRBV11-1 and TRBJ2-3, is EAEVAQSPRYKITEKSQAVAFWCDPISGHATLYWYRQILGQGPELLVQFQDESVVDDSQLPKDRFSAERLKGVDSTLKIQPAELGDSAMYLCASRLSGGADTQYFGPGTRLTVL.

This clonotype was observed a few times. The V gene is TRBV5-1, the J gene TRBJ2-2, with D hard to call. CDR3 size: 14 residues. V lost 4 bases, J lost 6 bases, and 13 bases lay in between. CDR1 and CDR2 (germline): SGHRS, YFSETQ. The CDR3, as DNA: TGCGCCAGCAGCCTGTTTCTCTGGGCCGGGGAGCTGTTTTTT. This sequence encodes CASSLFLWAGELFF. Full variable domain (rest looked up from reference TRBV5-1 and TRBJ2-2): KAGVTQTPRYLIKTRGQQVTLSCSPISGHRSVSWYQQTPGQGLQFLFEYFSETQRNKGNFPGRFSGRQFSNSRSEMNVSTLELGDSALYLCASSLFLWAGELFFGEGSRLTVL.

This clonotype was detected many times. This sequence joins TRBV10-3 and TRBJ1-5; maybe TRBD1 (6 bases). Germline V gene sequence: CDR1 ENHRY, CDR2 SYGVKD. Trimming removed 1 base from V and 1 base from J, with 8 bases in between. The CDR3 spans 15 residues. The CDR3, as DNA: TGTGCCATCAGTGAGTTCGGACAGAGCAATCAGCCCCAGCATTTT. Translated: CAISEFGQSNQPQHF.

The sample holds many counts of this clonotype. The chain joins TRBV12-3 or TRBV12-4 to TRBJ2-2; D is unclear. The CDR3 extends over 11 amino acids. The germline V and J ends were trimmed by 8 bases and 6 bases, with 7 bases remaining between them. The chain's CDR3 is CASSAPGELFF. The CDR3 nucleotides are TGTGCCAGCTCAGCCCCCGGGGAGCTGTTTTTT.

The chain carries TRBV29-1 and TRBJ2-1, with D perhaps TRBD2 (5 bases). The CDR3 runs to 14 residues. Germline V CDR1 and CDR2: SQVTM, ANQGSEA. Deletions cut 4 bases from V and 0 bases from J, with 10 bases between. The CDR3 spells CSVGGMASYNEQFF. CDR3 nucleotide sequence: TGCAGCGTTGGAGGGATGGCCTCCTACAATGAGCAGTTCTTC.

This clonotype appeared many times. The J gene is TRBJ2-2, the V gene TRBV10-3, with 8 bases lining up with TRBD1. The length of the CDR3 is 15 residues. Germline-derived CDR1 and CDR2 are ENHRY and SYGVKD. V lost 6 bases, J lost 1 base, and 4 bases stayed unmatched. The CDR3 spells CAISGTGGNTGELFF. The CDR3, as DNA: TGTGCCATCAGCGGGACAGGCGGGAACACCGGGGAGCTGTTTTTT.

This clonotype was found a few times. The chain carries TRBV5-1 and TRBJ1-1, with D perhaps TRBD1 (5 bases). Per germline, CDR1 SGHRS and CDR2 YFSETQ. The CDR3 is 14 residues long. The V end lost 9 bases, the J end lost 2 bases, and 17 bases lay between the germline ends. The CDR3 region has the DNA TGCGCCACCCGCCTCGGGGGGAAAAACACTGAAGCTTTCTTT. Its protein product is CATRLGGKNTEAFF.

The V gene is TRBV27, the J gene TRBJ2-7; possibly TRBD1 or TRBD2 for D (6 bases each). The V and J ends lost 1 base and 5 bases respectively, with 30 bases between them. The V gene's germline CDR1 is MNHEY and CDR2 SMNVEV (reference sequence). This CDR3 region has 20 residues. CDR3 amino acids: CASSLFSGGQGIGLLHEQYF. Here the CDR3 DNA reads TGTGCCAGCAGTTTATTTTCCGGGGGCCAGGGTATTGGGCTCCTCCACGAGCAGTACTTC.

The chain combines TRBV29-1 with TRBJ2-5; possibly TRBD1 or TRBD2 for D (6 bases each). This CDR3 is built from 14 residues. Per germline, CDR1 SQVTM and CDR2 ANQGSEA. Trimming took off 6 bases at V and 5 bases at J, with 19 bases between the two ends. The CDR3 bases are TGCAGCGTCCAAGTCGCCGGGGGCCTGGAGACCCAGTACTTC. The encoded protein is CSVQVAGGLETQYF.

The J gene is TRBJ2-1, the V gene TRBV5-4; D unresolved. The CDR3 runs 13 residues. V lost 0 bases and J lost 5, with 6 bases in between. The germline gives CDR1 SGHNT, CDR2 YYREEE (reference sequence). CDR3: CASSLVSNNEQFF. CDR3 bases: TGTGCCAGCAGCTTGGTTAGCAACAATGAGCAGTTCTTC.

J is TRBJ2-5 and V is TRBV6-2 or TRBV6-3, with no clear D. The V and J ends lost 8 bases and 2 bases respectively, with 9 bases between them. The CDR3 contains 12 residues. Germline V gene lookup returns CDR1 MNHEY and CDR2 SVGEGT. This CDR3 is CASGSRQETQYF. The CDR3 region has the DNA TGTGCCAGCGGTAGCAGGCAAGAGACCCAGTACTTC.

This clonotype was seen ten or more times. In DNA, the CDR3 is TGCAGTGCTCCCGGGGGGGATACGCAGTATTTT. It codes for CSAPGGDTQYF. The chain couples TRBV20-1 to TRBJ2-3; the match to TRBD2 covers 7 bases. Germline V gives CDR1 DFQATT, CDR2 SNEGSKA (reference sequence). The CDR3 totals 11 residues. V trimming: 5 bases; J trimming: 6 bases; junction bases outside the gene matches: 2.

This clonotype was seen repeatedly, ten times or more. The chain links TRBV20-1 to TRBJ2-1, with D uncertain. This CDR3 is 13 amino acids long. Germline assignment: CDR1 DFQATT and CDR2 SNEGSKA (reference sequence). Trimming took 3 bases from V and 9 from J, leaving 15 bases between them. CDR3 residues: CSARRSPRSEQFF. CDR3 DNA sequence: TGCAGTGCTAGGCGAAGCCCTAGGAGTGAGCAGTTCTTC.

This clonotype came up a few times. The V call is TRBV27, the J call TRBJ2-5; D ambiguous. Germline values: CDR1 MNHEY, CDR2 SMNVEV (reference sequence). The CDR3 loop spans 15 amino acids. Trimming pared 3 bases from V and 5 bases from J, leaving 16 bases between. The CDR3 nucleotides read TGTGCCAGCAGTTTTTCGCGAACCCTTGGGGAGACCCAGTACTTC. It codes for CASSFSRTLGETQYF.

The chain has TRBV29-1 and TRBJ1-5; D is unresolved. The CDR3 runs 13 residues. V dropped 5 bases and J dropped 9 bases, with 17 bases sitting between them. Germline CDR1 is SQVTM and CDR2 is ANQGSEA. The CDR3 loop is CSVQLFSEGPQHF. The CDR3 bases are TGCAGCGTTCAACTGTTCAGTGAGGGGCCCCAGCATTTT.